What follows describes a single T cell receptor (beta chain). Its antigen is still unknown. The CDR3 loop spans 14 amino acids. Unmatched junction bases numbered 5, after V lost 6 bases and J lost 3 bases. Germline V CDR1 and CDR2: MDHEN, SYDVKM. Clones were sequenced by immunoSEQ multiplex PCR, and TCRdb holds only the in-frame ones, with some missing. Of approximately 53,000 clones in the sample, less than 90% were seen once. The entry originates in a study of cytotoxic CD8 clonotypes in ibrutinib-treated CLL. General study points: Treatment saw public clonotypes, which were uncommon, either contract or stay stable.

The sequences come from PBMCs, collected after 24 months of ibrutinib treatment. V and J are TRBV28 and TRBJ2-7; the match to TRBD2 covers 10 bases. This TCR was recovered from a human donor with chronic lymphocytic leukemia. The CDR3 DNA reads TGTGCCAGCAGGCGAAGCGGGGGGGGCTACGAGCAGTACTTC. It specifies CASRRSGGGYEQYF.